The clone carrying this TCR beta chain turned up a few times. Its antigen remains unidentified. This entry is derived from a study of T cell repertoires in cytomegalovirus infection. General study points: HLA-C-restricted TCR beta clonotypes specific for CMV led the ex vivo response.

The CDR3 has 12 residues. V lost 9 bases, J lost 2 bases, and 11 bases lay in between. In germline, CDR1 is MDHEN, CDR2 SYDVKM. MiXCR, run by TCRdb on the reads, gives a single entry per CDR3 protein. The data contain hundreds of thousands of distinct CDR3 sequences, around 18% of them singletons. The V and J genes are TRBV28 and TRBJ2-7; tentative D call: TRBD1 (6 bases). Sequences were obtained from PBMCs. The clonotype originates from a human donor in good health (CMV status not recorded). Some clones in this sample may be carry-over from other donors' samples. The CDR3 sequence: CASGTQAYEQYF. Here the CDR3 DNA reads TGTGCCAGTGGGACACAAGCCTACGAGCAGTACTTC. Complete variable domain (other parts from reference TRBV28 and TRBJ2-7): DVKVTQSSRYLVKRTGEKVFLECVQDMDHENMFWYRQDPGLGLRLIYFSYDVKMKEKGDIPEGYSVSREKKERFSLILESASTNQTSMYLCASGTQAYEQYFGPGTRLTVT.